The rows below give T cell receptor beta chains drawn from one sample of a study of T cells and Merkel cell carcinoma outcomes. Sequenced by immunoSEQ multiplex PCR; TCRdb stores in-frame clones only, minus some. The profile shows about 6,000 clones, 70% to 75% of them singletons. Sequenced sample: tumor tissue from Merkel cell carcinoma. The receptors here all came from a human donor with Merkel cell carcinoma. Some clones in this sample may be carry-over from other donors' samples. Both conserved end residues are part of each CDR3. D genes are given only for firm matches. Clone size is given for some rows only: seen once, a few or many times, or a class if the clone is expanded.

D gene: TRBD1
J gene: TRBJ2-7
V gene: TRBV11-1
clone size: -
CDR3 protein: CASSLETGTGVYEQYF
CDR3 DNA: TGTGCCAGCAGCTTAGAAACCGGGACAGGGGTCTACGAGCAGTACTTC

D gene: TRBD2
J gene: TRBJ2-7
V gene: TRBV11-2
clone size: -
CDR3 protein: CANSLETSGSSYEQYF
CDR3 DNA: TGTGCCAACAGCTTAGAAACTAGCGGGTCCTCCTACGAGCAGTACTTC

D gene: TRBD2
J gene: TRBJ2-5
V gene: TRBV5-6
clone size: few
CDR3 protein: CASNRLAGAVETQYF
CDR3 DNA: TGTGCCAGCAACCGACTAGCGGGAGCGGTAGAGACCCAGTACTTC

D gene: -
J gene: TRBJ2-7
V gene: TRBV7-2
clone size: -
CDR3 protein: CASSLRVQAEQYF
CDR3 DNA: TGTGCCAGCAGCTTACGAGTCCAGGCCGAGCAGTACTTC

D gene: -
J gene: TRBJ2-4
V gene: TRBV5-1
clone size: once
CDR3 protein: CASSNDPGAKNIQYF
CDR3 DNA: TGCGCCAGCAGCAACGACCCGGGGGCCAAAAACATTCAGTACTTC

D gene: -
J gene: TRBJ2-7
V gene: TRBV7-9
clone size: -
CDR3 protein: CASSLIGSAYEQYF
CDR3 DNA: TGTGCCAGCAGCTTAATAGGATCAGCCTACGAGCAGTACTTC

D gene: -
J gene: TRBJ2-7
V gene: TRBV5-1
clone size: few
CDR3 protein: CASSFKQSYEQYF
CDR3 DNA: TGCGCCAGCAGCTTTAAGCAGTCCTACGAGCAGTACTTC

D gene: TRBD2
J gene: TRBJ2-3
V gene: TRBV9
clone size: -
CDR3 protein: CASSVRGTSESTDTQYF
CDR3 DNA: TGTGCCAGCAGCGTCAGGGGGACTAGCGAGAGCACAGATACGCAGTATTTT

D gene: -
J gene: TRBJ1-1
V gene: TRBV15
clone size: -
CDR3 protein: CATRRERENTEAFF
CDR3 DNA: TGTGCCACCAGGCGGGAGAGGGAGAACACTGAAGCTTTCTTT

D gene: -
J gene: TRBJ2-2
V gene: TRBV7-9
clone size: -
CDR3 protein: CASSLVVGPAGELFF
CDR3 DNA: TGTGCCAGCAGCTTGGTCGTCGGGCCCGCCGGGGAGCTGTTTTTT

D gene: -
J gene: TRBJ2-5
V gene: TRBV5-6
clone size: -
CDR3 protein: CASSKAQGSETQYF
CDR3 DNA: TGTGCCAGCAGCAAAGCCCAGGGTTCAGAGACCCAGTACTTC

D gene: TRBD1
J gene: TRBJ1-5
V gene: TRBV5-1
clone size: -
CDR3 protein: CASSLEGTGSQPQHF
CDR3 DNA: TGCGCCAGCAGCTTGGAGGGGACAGGGAGTCAGCCCCAGCATTTT

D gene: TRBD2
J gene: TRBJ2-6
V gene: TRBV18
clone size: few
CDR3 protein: CASSPLASGSPTGANVLTF
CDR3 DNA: TGTGCCAGCTCACCTCTTGCTAGCGGGAGTCCCACTGGGGCCAACGTCCTGACTTTC

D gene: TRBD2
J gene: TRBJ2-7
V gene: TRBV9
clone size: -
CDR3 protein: CASSSPTSGRPEQYF
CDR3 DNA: TGTGCCAGCAGCTCCCCGACTAGCGGGAGACCCGAGCAGTACTTC

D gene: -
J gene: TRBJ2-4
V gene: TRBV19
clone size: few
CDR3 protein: CASRVGYIQYF
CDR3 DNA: TGTGCCAGTAGGGTCGGGTACATTCAGTACTTC

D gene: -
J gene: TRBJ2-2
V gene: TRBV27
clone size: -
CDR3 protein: CASSWGTGELFF
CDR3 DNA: TGTGCCAGCAGTTGGGGAACCGGGGAGCTGTTTTTT

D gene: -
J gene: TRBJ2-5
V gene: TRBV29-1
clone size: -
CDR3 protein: CSVEDPAYSQETQYF
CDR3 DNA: TGCAGCGTTGAAGATCCGGCTTACAGCCAAGAGACCCAGTACTTC

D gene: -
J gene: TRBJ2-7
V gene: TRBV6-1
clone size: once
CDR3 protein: CASTLRETAYEQYF
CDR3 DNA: TGTGCCAGCACTCTCCGGGAAACAGCCTACGAGCAGTACTTC

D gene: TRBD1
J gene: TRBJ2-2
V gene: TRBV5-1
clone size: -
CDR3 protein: CASSLDRGANTGELFF
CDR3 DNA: TGCGCCAGCAGCTTGGACAGGGGCGCGAACACCGGGGAGCTGTTTTTT

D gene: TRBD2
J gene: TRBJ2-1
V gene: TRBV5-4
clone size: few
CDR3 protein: CASSLGLAGPVSYNEQFF
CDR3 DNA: TGTGCCAGCAGCTTGGGACTAGCGGGGCCGGTTTCCTACAATGAGCAGTTCTTC

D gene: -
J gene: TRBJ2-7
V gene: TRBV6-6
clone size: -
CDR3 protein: CASSYSNQAHEQYF
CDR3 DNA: TGTGCCAGCAGTTACTCGAACCAGGCCCACGAGCAGTACTTC

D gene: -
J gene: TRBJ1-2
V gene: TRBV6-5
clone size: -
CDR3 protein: CASSYGVGRGYGYTF
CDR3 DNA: TGTGCCAGCAGTTACGGGGTTGGCAGGGGCTATGGCTACACCTTC

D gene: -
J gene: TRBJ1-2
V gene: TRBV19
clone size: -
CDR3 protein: CASSTAPYGYTF
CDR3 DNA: TGTGCCAGTAGTACAGCCCCCTATGGCTACACCTTC

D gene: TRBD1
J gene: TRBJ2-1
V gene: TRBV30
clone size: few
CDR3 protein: CAWGWGTGLSNEQFF
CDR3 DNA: TGTGCCTGGGGATGGGGGACAGGGTTAAGCAATGAGCAGTTCTTC

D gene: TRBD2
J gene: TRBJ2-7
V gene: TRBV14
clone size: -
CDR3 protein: CASSPHLAGGKYEQYF
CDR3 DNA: TGTGCCAGCAGCCCCCATCTAGCGGGAGGGAAGTACGAGCAGTACTTC

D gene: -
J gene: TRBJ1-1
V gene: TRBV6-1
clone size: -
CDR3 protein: CASSEARGLEAFF
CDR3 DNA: TGTGCCAGCAGTGAAGCTAGAGGCCTTGAAGCTTTCTTT

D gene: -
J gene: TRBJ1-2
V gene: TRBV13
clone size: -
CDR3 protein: CASSLGGPNYGYTF
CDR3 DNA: TGTGCCAGCAGCCTAGGGGGGCCCAACTATGGCTACACCTTC